The sequence of this T cell receptor (beta chain) was determined in a study of early T cells in non-severe SARS-CoV-2 infection. This clonotype was counted at least ten times. Each CDR3 protein gets one entry after TCRdb re-called the 5' RACE reads with MiXCR. Of roughly 24,000 distinct CDR3 sequences listed, 4.5% to 5% are singletons. The source of this sequence is an adult who was a healthcare worker with PCR-confirmed SARS-CoV-2 infection or an uninfected control (not recorded which). The sequenced sample consisted of whole blood.

The CDR3 sequence: CASSQEWGRGAITDTQYF. Written as DNA, the CDR3 is TGCGCCAGCAGCCAAGAATGGGGAAGGGGGGCTATCACAGATACGCAGTATTTT. The chain has TRBV4-3 and TRBJ2-3; D tentatively reads TRBD1 or TRBD2 (6 bases each). Germline CDR1 reads LGHNA; CDR2 reads YSLEER. The ends were cut back, 0 bases at V and 2 bases at J, with 18 bases in the middle. The CDR3 has 18 amino acids.